This T cell receptor (beta chain) was profiled in a study of cytomegalovirus exposure and HLA in healthy donors. J gave up 4 bases and V 1 base, and 5 bases lay outside the gene matches. The V gene's germline CDR1 is MNHNS and CDR2 SASEGT. This CDR3 spans 15 amino acids. The PCR made use of 60 Vbeta and 13 Jbeta primers. Profiling relied on immunoSEQ multiplex PCR, and the TCRdb table lists in-frame clones only, not all of them. The repertoire holds about 130,000 clones, with approximately 78% as singletons. The specimen was PBMCs. The chain couples TRBV6-1 to TRBJ2-7, with 9 bases lining up with TRBD1. The TCR comes from a woman in her 50s in good health and CMV-seropositive. CDR3: CASSEGRDRVYEQYF. For the CDR3, the DNA is TGTGCCAGCAGTGAAGGTCGGGACAGGGTGTACGAGCAGTACTTC.